The 29 T cell receptor beta chains listed next were all sequenced from one sample in a study of CD4 T cells in relation to SARS-CoV-2 and coronaviruses. The antigens these receptors bind are not known. The unexposed donors gave CD4+ T cells in about 2011-2019, prior to COVID-19. After 10 to 11 days of culture, CD4+ T cells were isolated. TCRdb's table, derived via immunoSEQ multiplex PCR, lists solely in-frame clones and lacks some. The sample carries 20,000 to 25,000 clones, about 79% recorded once. The material sequenced was CD4+ T cells from PBMCs, cultured in vitro. Every receptor here comes from a human donor in good health.

This clone has a handful of counts. The chain joins TRBV5-1 to TRBJ1-5, with a weak D call TRBD1 (5 bases). Germline loops: CDR1 SGHRS, CDR2 YFSETQ. The CDR3 totals 17 residues. Trimming left V 0 bases short and J 0 bases short, with 13 bases between. CDR3 coding DNA: TGCGCCAGCAGCTTGGGGGGCTCAGGGCTTAGCAATCAGCCCCAGCATTTT. Translated, it gives CASSLGGSGLSNQPQHF.

This chain uses TRBV9 with TRBJ2-1; perhaps TRBD2 as D (6 bases). Germline values: CDR1 SGDLS, CDR2 YYNGEE. This CDR3 comprises 18 residues. V was clipped by 0 bases and J by 10 bases, with 26 bases between them. CDR3 nucleotide sequence: TGTGCCAGCAGCGTAGTCCCTTCCGAGGGAGGTTTATACAGGGAGCAGTTCTTC. Residues: CASSVVPSEGGLYREQFF. The full variable domain, with the rest looked up from reference TRBV9 and TRBJ2-1, is DSGVTQTPKHLITATGQRVTLRCSPRSGDLSVYWYQQSLDQGLQFLIQYYNGEERAKGNILERFSAQQFPDLHSELNLSSLELGDSALYFCASSVVPSEGGLYREQFFGPGTRLTVL.

This clone counts as large. This rearrangement joins TRBV6-2 or TRBV6-3 to TRBJ1-2; D unclear. Per germline, CDR1 MNHEY and CDR2 SVGEGT. Trimming stripped 4 bases from V and 4 bases from J, with 19 bases between. The CDR3 has 16 residues. The CDR3 DNA is TGTGCCAGCAGTTCCTCGGGTCTCACTAGGTCCTATGGCTACACCTTC. Translation: CASSSSGLTRSYGYTF.

The DNA of the CDR3 is TGTGCCAGCAGCAAAGAAGTAGGACAGGGCTACGAGCAGTACTTC. Protein: CASSKEVGQGYEQYF. The V gene is TRBV21-1, the J gene TRBJ2-7; the table's D call, TRBD1, was not checked against the DNA. TRBV21-1 is given as a pseudogene. This CDR3 is built from 15 residues.

This clone was counted only a few times. This chain connects TRBV11-1 to TRBJ2-7, with D uncertain. Germline CDR1 reads SGHAT; CDR2 reads FQDESV (reference sequence). CDR3 length: 15 amino acids. V was pared by 2 bases and J by 0 bases, with 11 bases between. Written as DNA, the CDR3 is TGTGCCAGCAGCTTATCGACTTGGAACTCCTACGAGCAGTACTTC. Translated, it gives CASSLSTWNSYEQYF. The whole variable domain, filled in from reference TRBV11-1 and TRBJ2-7, reads EAEVAQSPRYKITEKSQAVAFWCDPISGHATLYWYRQILGQGPELLVQFQDESVVDDSQLPKDRFSAERLKGVDSTLKIQPAELGDSAMYLCASSLSTWNSYEQYFGPGTRLTVT.

This chain links TRBV30 with TRBJ1-1; D gene unclear. In germline, CDR1 is GTSNPN, CDR2 SVGIG (reference sequence). V gave up 5 bases and J gave up 3 bases, with 13 bases separating them. The length of the CDR3 is 13 residues. The chain's CDR3 is CAWGVQEDTEAFF. CDR3 nucleotides: TGTGCCTGGGGCGTCCAAGAGGACACTGAAGCTTTCTTT.

The rearrangement joins TRBV6-5 to TRBJ1-1, with D possibly being TRBD1 (5 bases). Per the germline V gene, CDR1 is MNHEY and CDR2 is SVGAGI. This CDR3 spans 12 amino acids. The CDR3 nucleotides are TGTGCGGTTGGGGTCCAGGGCACTGAAGCTTTCTTT. Its translation: CAVGVQGTEAFF.

The chain joins TRBV13 to TRBJ2-3; perhaps TRBD2 as D (5 bases). V lost 0 bases and J 1 base, leaving 5 bases between the germline ends. The CDR3 length is 14 residues. Germline V gives CDR1 PRHDT, CDR2 FYEKMQ (reference sequence). In DNA, the CDR3 is TGTGCCAGCAGCTTAGGCGGGGGCACAGATACGCAGTATTTT. It specifies CASSLGGGTDTQYF. The entire variable domain, with the rest obtained from reference TRBV13 and TRBJ2-3, is as follows: AAGVIQSPRHLIKEKRETATLKCYPIPRHDTVYWYQQGPGQDPQFLISFYEKMQSDKGSIPDRFSAQQFSDYHSELNMSSLELGDSALYFCASSLGGGTDTQYFGPGTRLTVL.

The chain couples TRBV6-1 to TRBJ2-5; D is possibly TRBD2 (7 bases). Germline CDR1 MNHNS, CDR2 SASEGT. The length of the CDR3 is 16 residues. Trimming removed 2 bases from V and 4 bases from J, with 17 bases in between. CDR3 loop: CASSESTGGASETQYF. CDR3 DNA: TGTGCCAGCAGTGAATCTACGGGGGGCGCCTCAGAGACCCAGTACTTC.

This rearrangement joins TRBV5-3 to TRBJ2-1; 11 positions agree with TRBD2. TRBV5-3 is filed as an ORF, its function uncertain. V gave up 0 bases and J gave up 8 bases; unmatched junction bases: 13. This CDR3 comprises 18 residues. The CDR3 region is CARSLGGTLAGGMHEQFF. CDR3 in DNA: TGTGCCAGAAGCTTGGGGGGGACTCTAGCGGGAGGTATGCATGAGCAGTTCTTC.

This clone has more than one count but fewer than ten. This rearrangement joins TRBV24-1 to TRBJ2-7; TRBD1 aligns across 9 bases. Germline-derived CDR1 and CDR2 are KGHDR and SFDVKD. This CDR3 has 15 amino acids. Germline trimming cut 4 bases from V and 3 bases from J; bases unmatched to any gene: 6. The CDR3: CATSDPGTGNYEQYF. In DNA form, the CDR3 reads TGTGCCACCAGTGACCCCGGGACAGGGAACTACGAGCAGTACTTC.

The rearrangement uses TRBV4-2 and TRBJ2-1; 7 nucleotides agree with TRBD2. CDR3 size: 16 residues. After removal of 1 base from V and 0 bases from J, the junction contained 3 bases not matched to a gene. Germline V lookup: CDR1 LGHNA, CDR2 YNFKEQ. CDR3 DNA: TGTGCCAGCAGCCAAGCTTGGACTAGCTCCTACAATGAGCAGTTCTTC. It translates to CASSQAWTSSYNEQFF.

This clone was observed once. The chain is built from TRBV11-2 and TRBJ2-1; D is unclear. Germline values: CDR1 SGHAT, CDR2 FQNNGV. CDR3 size: 13 residues. V was clipped by 3 bases and J by 15 bases, with 18 bases between them. CDR3 in amino acids: CASSLGLPSTGFF. The CDR3 nucleotides are TGTGCCAGCAGCTTGGGATTACCTTCTACGGGGTTCTTC. Based on the CDR3 plus reference TRBV11-2 and TRBJ2-1, the full variable domain is EAGVAQSPRYKIIEKRQSVAFWCNPISGHATLYWYQQILGQGPKLLIQFQNNGVVDDSQLPKDRFSAERLKGVDSTLKIQPAKLEDSAVYLCASSLGLPSTGFFGPGTRLTVL.

The gene calls are TRBV7-3 and TRBJ2-5, with D possibly TRBD2 on 6 matching bases. V was pared by 2 bases and J by 5 bases, with 9 bases between. There are 13 residues in the CDR3. Germline-derived CDR1 and CDR2 are SGHTA and FQGTGA. CDR3 loop: CASSLGLAETQYF. CDR3 sequence (DNA): TGTGCCAGCAGCTTAGGGCTAGCGGAGACCCAGTACTTC.

This chain links TRBV15 with TRBJ1-5, with 8 bases lining up with TRBD1. Germline V gene sequence: CDR1 LNHNV, CDR2 YYDKDF (reference sequence). This CDR3 contains 16 residues. V gave up 5 bases and J gave up 7 bases; unmatched junction bases: 13. The CDR3 is CATSVTTGGFRQPQHF. For the CDR3, the DNA is TGTGCCACCAGCGTCACCACAGGGGGTTTCAGACAGCCCCAGCATTTT.

This clone was detected once. The chain couples TRBV9 to TRBJ2-7; 7 positions agree with TRBD2. Germline CDR1 and CDR2: SGDLS and YYNGEE. This CDR3 is 16 amino acids long. The ends lost 0 bases at V and 0 bases at J; junction bases unmatched: 6. CDR3 in amino acids: CASSVGVGGGSYEQYF. For the CDR3, the DNA is TGTGCCAGCAGCGTAGGAGTTGGCGGGGGCTCCTACGAGCAGTACTTC.

This chain joins TRBV5-1 and TRBJ2-7; tentatively, D is TRBD1 or TRBD2 (6 bases each). Trimming took 1 base from V and 3 from J, leaving 14 bases between them. The CDR3 runs to 15 residues. Looked up from germline, CDR1 is SGHRS and CDR2 is YFSETQ. The CDR3 sequence: CASSLIGGQGYEQYF. The CDR3 nucleotides are TGCGCCAGCAGCTTGATCGGGGGCCAGGGCTACGAGCAGTACTTC.

The chain couples TRBV10-3 to TRBJ1-5; TRBD1 agrees at 10 bases. Looked up from germline, CDR1 is ENHRY and CDR2 is SYGVKD. The V segment lost 9 bases and the J segment 7 bases; nucleotides outside the gene matches: 9. The length of the CDR3 is 14 residues. The CDR3 reads CAIGGTGDEQPQHF. The CDR3 nucleotides are TGTGCCATAGGGGGGACAGGGGACGAACAGCCCCAGCATTTT.

The gene calls are TRBV28 and TRBJ2-1; 7 bases line up with TRBD2. The CDR3 extends over 15 amino acids. Trimming removed 2 bases from V and 9 bases from J; junction bases left unmatched: 10. Germline assignment: CDR1 MDHEN and CDR2 SYDVKM. The CDR3 DNA is TGTGCCAGCAGTTTACCCCAACTAGCGAGCGGTGAGCAGTTCTTC. It is translated as CASSLPQLASGEQFF.

This rearrangement joins TRBV3-1 (or the pseudogene TRBV3-2) to TRBJ1-2; D gene unclear. The germline CDR1 and CDR2 sequences are LGHDT and YNNKEL (reference sequence). Trimming removed 1 base at V and 7 bases at J, with 13 bases between. This CDR3 contains 14 residues. CDR3 coding DNA: TGTGCCAGCAGCCAAGGGGCCCGTCTAGCTGGCTACACCTTC. Translation: CASSQGARLAGYTF.

The chain carries TRBV24-1 and TRBJ2-5; the match to TRBD2 covers 15 bases. Germline loops: CDR1 KGHDR, CDR2 SFDVKD. The CDR3 is 20 amino acids. V dropped 4 bases and J dropped 1; count of bases not matched to a gene: 12. DNA of the CDR3: TGTGCCACCAGTGACATTGGAGGACTAGCGGGAGGGCCTTTCCAAGAGACCCAGTACTTC. It yields the protein CATSDIGGLAGGPFQETQYF.

The rearrangement uses TRBV11-2 and TRBJ1-1, with D perhaps TRBD1 (6 bases). Trimming pared 7 bases from V and 3 bases from J, leaving 18 bases between. The germline gives CDR1 SGHAT, CDR2 FQNNGV. CDR3 length equals 15 residues. CDR3 DNA sequence: TGTGCCAGCACCCTGAACAGGGACTGGGACACTGAAGCTTTCTTT. Residues: CASTLNRDWDTEAFF.

The chain links TRBV24-1 to TRBJ1-1; D perhaps matches TRBD1 (5 bases). The germline gives CDR1 KGHDR, CDR2 SFDVKD. The CDR3 has 11 amino acids. V was trimmed by 5 bases and J by 8 bases, leaving 8 bases between them. CDR3 amino acids: CATSVGREAFF. The CDR3 bases are TGTGCCACCAGTGTGGGGCGGGAAGCTTTCTTT.

This clone occurred once. This rearrangement joins TRBV15 to TRBJ1-2; D possibly corresponds to TRBD1 (5 bases). V lost 0 bases and J 3 bases, leaving 14 bases between the germline ends. CDR1 LNHNV and CDR2 YYDKDF come from the germline V gene (reference sequence). The CDR3 runs 16 residues. CDR3 in amino acids: CATSRDDSGLYYGYTF. As DNA, the CDR3 is TGTGCCACCAGCAGAGACGACTCAGGGCTTTACTATGGCTACACCTTC.

The chain recombines TRBV19 with TRBJ2-6; D not certain. V was cut by 6 bases and J by 6 bases, with 9 bases left in between. The CDR3 runs 13 residues. The germline V gene has CDR1 LNHDA and CDR2 SQIVND (reference sequence). CDR3 region: CASRDWAANVLTF. The CDR3 nucleotides are TGTGCCAGTAGGGATTGGGCGGCCAACGTCCTGACTTTC.

The chain is built from TRBV5-6 and TRBJ2-3; D ambiguous. CDR3 length equals 14 residues. V lost 3 bases to trimming and J lost 2 bases, with 10 bases between them. Looked up from germline, CDR1 is SGHDT and CDR2 is YYEEEE. DNA for the CDR3: TGTGCCAGCAGCTCAGGACCGTTCACAGATACGCAGTATTTT. This translates into CASSSGPFTDTQYF.

This clone was counted between two and nine times. This sequence joins TRBV11-2 and TRBJ1-6, with unresolved D. Trimming shortened V by 1 base and J by 8 bases, and 12 bases separated the two germline ends. From germline, CDR1 is SGHAT and CDR2 FQNNGV. The CDR3 length is 15 residues. Here the CDR3 reads CASSLVTGYDSPLHF. The CDR3 region has the DNA TGTGCCAGCAGCTTAGTTACCGGTTATGATTCACCCCTCCACTTT.

The V call is TRBV24-1, the J call TRBJ1-5, with D tentatively TRBD1 (6 bases). Germline V gene lookup returns CDR1 KGHDR and CDR2 SFDVKD. Trimming left V 5 bases short and J 0 bases short, with 10 bases between. The CDR3 is made up of 15 amino acids. CDR3 bases: TGTGCCACCAGTGGGGGGACATATAGCAATCAGCCCCAGCATTTT. It translates to CATSGGTYSNQPQHF.

The chain has TRBV19 and TRBJ1-3; TRBD1 matches at 8 bases. V lost 10 bases, J lost 4 bases, and 15 bases stayed unmatched. Germline V lookup: CDR1 LNHDA, CDR2 SQIVND (reference sequence). This CDR3 region has 16 residues. DNA for the CDR3: TGTGCCACCTCAAGTGGACAGGGAGCTCCAGGAAACACCATATATTTT. Protein sequence: CATSSGQGAPGNTIYF.